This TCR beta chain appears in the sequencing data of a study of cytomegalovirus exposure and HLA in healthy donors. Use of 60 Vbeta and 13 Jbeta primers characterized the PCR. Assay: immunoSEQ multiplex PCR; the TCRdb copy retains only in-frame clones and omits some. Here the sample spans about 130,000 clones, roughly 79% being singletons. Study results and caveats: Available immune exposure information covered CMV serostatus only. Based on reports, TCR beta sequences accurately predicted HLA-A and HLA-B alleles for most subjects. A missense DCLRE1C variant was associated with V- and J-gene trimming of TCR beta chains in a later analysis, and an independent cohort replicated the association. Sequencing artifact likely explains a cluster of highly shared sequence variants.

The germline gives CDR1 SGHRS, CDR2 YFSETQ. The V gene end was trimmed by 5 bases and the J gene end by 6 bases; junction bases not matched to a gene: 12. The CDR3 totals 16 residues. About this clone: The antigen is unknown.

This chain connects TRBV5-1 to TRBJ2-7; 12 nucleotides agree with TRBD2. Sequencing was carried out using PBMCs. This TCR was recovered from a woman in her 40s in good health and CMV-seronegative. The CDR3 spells CASSSLPGLAGVEQYF. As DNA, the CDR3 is TGCGCCAGCAGTTCCCTACCGGGACTAGCGGGCGTCGAGCAGTACTTC. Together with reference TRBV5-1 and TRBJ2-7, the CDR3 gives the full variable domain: KAGVTQTPRYLIKTRGQQVTLSCSPISGHRSVSWYQQTPGQGLQFLFEYFSETQRNKGNFPGRFSGRQFSNSRSEMNVSTLELGDSALYLCASSSLPGLAGVEQYFGPGTRLTVT.